This is a list of T cell receptor beta chains from one sample in a study of blood T cells in healthy people across ages. One entry per CDR3 protein, called by TCRdb with MiXCR from the 5' RACE reads. This sample has about 930,000 distinct CDR3 sequences, with almost 30% found just once. This same sample was also part of a study on T cells of mothers and their children.

Source material: blood. These receptor sequences come from a woman between 40 and 55 years old in good health. Each CDR3 is given with its conserved first and last residue. D genes are given only for firm matches. A clone size is listed for some rows: how often the clone was seen (once, few, many), or a class if it is expanded.

few . TRBJ2-5 TRBV5-6 TGTGCCAGCAGCTTGAGGCCGGGACAGACCCAGTACTTC CASSLRPGQTQYF
many TRBD1 TRBJ2-5 TRBV20-1 TGCAGTGCTCCTTTGACAGGGGGAAAGACCCAGTACTTC CSAPLTGGKTQYF
. . TRBJ1-1 TRBV7-9 TGTGCCAGCAGCGTAAGGAGGGCGAACACTGAAGCTTTCTTT CASSVRRANTEAFF
many . TRBJ2-7 TRBV7-2 TGTGCCAGCAGCGGGACAACCGGGACCCACGAGCAGTACTTC CASSGTTGTHEQYF
. TRBD1 TRBJ2-1 TRBV28 TGTGCCGGCAGTGACGAACAGGGGTACAATGAGCAGTTCTTC CAGSDEQGYNEQFF
. . TRBJ2-1 TRBV12-5 TGTGCTAGTGGTCAATTCGATGAGCAGTTCTTC CASGQFDEQFF
many . TRBJ2-7 TRBV7-2 TGTGCCAGCAGCTCTCGGCTAGGCTACGAGCAGTACTTC CASSSRLGYEQYF
. TRBD1 TRBJ1-1 TRBV4-2 TGTGCCGCCACCACGGGGACAGGTCAGAACACTGAAGCTTTCTTT CAATTGTGQNTEAFF
. . TRBJ2-2 TRBV27 TGTGCCAGCAGTTCCCAACTCAACACCGGGGAGCTGTTTTTT CASSSQLNTGELFF
few . TRBJ1-5 TRBV7-3 TGTGCCAGCAGCTTAAAGGACAGAAATCAGCCCCAGCATTTT CASSLKDRNQPQHF
many . TRBJ2-5 TRBV2 TGTGCCAGCAGTGAATATCGGGGACATTTGCTCCAAGAGACCCAGTACTTC CASSEYRGHLLQETQYF
. TRBD1 TRBJ1-1 TRBV5-1 TGCGCCAGCAGCCCGTTAGACAGGGGTTACGCTGAAGCTTTCTTT CASSPLDRGYAEAFF
. TRBD1 TRBJ1-2 TRBV29-1 TGCAGCGGAGGACAGGGGCCCTCGGACGGCTACACCTTC CSGGQGPSDGYTF
many . TRBJ2-3 TRBV25-1 TGTGCCAGCAGTGACCAAGGGGGGACGAGGAGGGATACGCAGTATTTT CASSDQGGTRRDTQYF
many TRBD2 TRBJ2-1 TRBV7-7 TGTGCTAGCAGCGCGGGACTAGTGCCCAATGAGCAGTTCTTC CASSAGLVPNEQFF
. TRBD1 TRBJ1-2 TRBV7-9 TGTGCCAGCAGCCGCACATCTCCTCCGGGACAGGGCTGCTATGGCTACACCTTC CASSRTSPPGQGCYGYTF
. . TRBJ1-1 TRBV28 TGTGCCAGCAGGGCGCACACTGAAGCTTTCTTT CASRAHTEAFF
many TRBD2 TRBJ2-7 TRBV5-1 TGCGCCAGCAGCTCAACCGGGACTATTTCCTACGAGCAGTACTTC CASSSTGTISYEQYF
many . TRBJ2-7 TRBV7-2 TGTGCCAGCAGCATACAGGGACCCTACGAGCAGTACTTC CASSIQGPYEQYF
few . TRBJ2-7 TRBV27 TGTGCCAGCAGTTTATCCCCTAGCCTACATAACGAGCAGTACTTC CASSLSPSLHNEQYF
. TRBD2 TRBJ2-3 TRBV28 TGTGCCAGCACCCTTAGCGGGGGGACAGATACGCAGTATTTT CASTLSGGTDTQYF
. . TRBJ1-2 TRBV11-2 TGTGCCAGCAGCTTAACCACAACTAACTATGGCTACACCTTC CASSLTTTNYGYTF
. . TRBJ1-4 TRBV6-5 TGTGCCAGCAGTTCGCTTCAGGGAGGGGGTTCGGGTAATGAAAAACTGTTTTTT CASSSLQGGGSGNEKLFF
few TRBD1 TRBJ1-5 TRBV28 TGTGCCAGCAGTTTATCGACAGGGGGCAATCAGCCCCAGCATTTT CASSLSTGGNQPQHF
few TRBD1 TRBJ1-2 TRBV20-1 TGCAGTGCTGACGAAGGACAGGGCAACTATGGCTACACCTTC CSADEGQGNYGYTF
. . TRBJ1-6 TRBV6-1 TGTGCCACCAAGGGTCGGGGAGATGACTATAATTCACCCCTCCACTTT CATKGRGDDYNSPLHF
few TRBD2 TRBJ2-7 TRBV7-4 TGTGCCAGCAGCTTATGCGGGGGGGCGGGGGAGCAGTACTTC CASSLCGGAGEQYF
many TRBD1 TRBJ2-1 TRBV28 TGTGCCAGCAGTTTACCGGGACAGGTCCCATACAATGAGCAGTTCTTC CASSLPGQVPYNEQFF
. TRBD2 TRBJ2-1 TRBV5-1 TGCGCCAGCAGCTTGGGTAACCAGGGAGGGAATGAGCAGTTCTTC CASSLGNQGGNEQFF
few . TRBJ1-1 TRBV28 TGTGCCAGCAGTTTTACCCCAGAACTTACTGAAGCTTTCTTT CASSFTPELTEAFF
. . TRBJ1-5 TRBV7-9 TGTGCCAGCAGCAGGTCCGGGCGAGGCTCCGAGCCCCAGCATTTT CASSRSGRGSEPQHF
many TRBD2 TRBJ2-7 TRBV4-3 TGCGCCAGCAGCCAGGGGGGGACTTCGCACTACGAGCAGTACTTC CASSQGGTSHYEQYF
. . TRBJ2-1 TRBV7-3 TGTGCCAGCAGCTTAGAGGTGGGAGCAAGGAATGAGCAGTTCTTC CASSLEVGARNEQFF
many . TRBJ2-7 TRBV5-1 TGCGCCAGCAGCAGGACCACCGGTGCTGGTGCCGAGCAGTACTTC CASSRTTGAGAEQYF
few . TRBJ2-1 TRBV5-1 TGCGCCAGCAGCCCAGATGGGGGGCCCTACAATGAGCAGTTCTTC CASSPDGGPYNEQFF
few . TRBJ2-3 TRBV20-1 TGCAGTACCCGAGACAGGTGGACAGATACGCAGTATTTT CSTRDRWTDTQYF
few TRBD2 TRBJ2-2 TRBV5-5 TGTGCCAGCAGCCGGGGTCACAACGGGGGGTTCACCGGGGAGCTGTTTTTT CASSRGHNGGFTGELFF
many TRBD1 TRBJ1-2 TRBV7-8 TGTGCCAGCACGGGACAGGGGGCCCTCTCCCCTAACTATGGCTACACCTTC CASTGQGALSPNYGYTF
. . TRBJ2-2 TRBV6-5 TGTGCCAGCAGGGGGGAACAAAACACCGGGGAGCTGTTTTTT CASRGEQNTGELFF
few TRBD2 TRBJ2-3 TRBV20-1 TGCAGTGCTAGAGGGGCAGCGGGACCTAGCACAGATACGCAGTATTTT CSARGAAGPSTDTQYF
many . TRBJ2-5 TRBV6-1 TGTGCCAGCAGGGGGTCAGCGGCGTACCAAGAGACCCAGTACTTC CASRGSAAYQETQYF
. TRBD1 TRBJ1-5 TRBV3-1 TGTGCCAGCAGCCATACAGGGGGGGGACAGCCCCAGCATTTT CASSHTGGGQPQHF
few TRBD2 TRBJ2-1 TRBV5-6 TGTGCCAGCAGCTTGCTAGGGACTAGGTCCGGTATAGAGCAGTTCTTC CASSLLGTRSGIEQFF
. . TRBJ2-3 TRBV7-2 TGTGCCAGCAGCCCATATGCCGGGACCCTGGGATTGGATACGCAGTATTTT CASSPYAGTLGLDTQYF
. . TRBJ2-2 TRBV27 TGTGCCAGCAGTTTGGAGGGGGATGCAACCGGGGAGCTGTTTTTT CASSLEGDATGELFF
many . TRBJ2-7 TRBV7-6 TGTGCCAGCAGCTTAGCGTTAGGGGCACAGCAGTACTTC CASSLALGAQQYF
. TRBD2 TRBJ2-1 TRBV6-1 TGTGCCAGCAGTGCGGTGGCTAGCGGTAATGAGCAGTTCTTC CASSAVASGNEQFF